This T cell receptor beta chain was sequenced in a study of radiation and T cells in renal cell carcinoma. The overall study: Nephrectomy followed 15 Gy stereotactic body radiation by 4 weeks. Broader study findings: In blood, top tumor clones expanded by 2 weeks, shrinking by 4.

Points on this clone: Its antigen is currently unknown.

The ends were cut back, 2 bases at V and 5 bases at J, with 12 bases in the middle. Germline-derived CDR1 and CDR2 are SEHNR and FQNEAQ (reference sequence). CDR3 length: 14 amino acids. Time point denoted: blood 2 weeks post-SBRT. The treatment denotes: 15 Gy SBRT to primary tumor, nephrectomy 4 weeks later. Serial blood draws occurred at baseline and 2 and 4 weeks post-SBRT. Generated by immunoSEQ multiplex PCR, the TCRdb table keeps only in-frame clones and is missing some. The data contain more than 65,000 clones, 80% to 90% of them singletons. The material was blood, obtained from a patient whose treatment included radiotherapy and nephrectomy. The rearrangement joins TRBV7-9 to TRBJ1-1; D remains ambiguous. The receptor was derived from a woman in her 50s with renal cell carcinoma. The CDR3 reads CASSLSSDGTEAFF. For the CDR3, the DNA is TGTGCCAGCAGCTTAAGTTCGGACGGGACTGAAGCTTTCTTT. Full variable domain (outside the CDR3, taken from reference TRBV7-9 and TRBJ1-1): DTGVSQNPRHKITKRGQNVTFRCDPISEHNRLYWYRQTLGQGPEFLTYFQNEAQLEKSRLLSDRFSAERPKGSFSTLEIQRTEQGDSAMYLCASSLSSDGTEAFFGQGTRLTVV.